The clone carrying this TCR beta chain has a handful of counts. Its cognate antigen is unknown. These data originate in a study of blood T cells in healthy people across ages. Broader study findings: Since the PBMCs were unsorted, naive and antigen-experienced cells could not be conclusively compared.

Primed by a sample-barcoded 5' primer and a J-beta primer mix, a second PCR proceeded for roughly 6 to 12 cycles. Via MiXCR, TCRdb re-called the 5' RACE reads, giving one row per CDR3 protein. The sample lists around 900,000 distinct CDR3 sequences, under 30% occurring once. Each donor was a healthy Caucasian individual from Russia, aged roughly 6 to 95. This clonotype was obtained from a woman of 80 years or more in good health. Sequencing input: blood.

The CDR3 reads CSARAERGAKNIQYF. For the CDR3, the DNA is TGCAGTGCTAGAGCTGAGCGGGGGGCCAAAAACATTCAGTACTTC. The chain links TRBV20-1 to TRBJ2-4, with 8 nucleotides matching TRBD2. V trimming: 1 base; J trimming: 1 base; junction bases outside the gene matches: 3. The germline V gene has CDR1 DFQATT and CDR2 SNEGSKA (reference sequence). This CDR3 has 15 amino acids.